These T cell receptor beta chains were read from a single sample in a study of blood T cell repertoires in COVID-19. Method: immunoSEQ multiplex PCR; TCRdb's copy keeps in-frame clones and lacks some. The sample contains approximately 160,000 clones, about 90% of which appear only once. Source material: PBMCs or T cells enriched from blood (not recorded which). The receptor set was obtained from a woman between 45 and 65 years old who had recovered from COVID-19. CDR3s include the opening cysteine and the closing phenylalanine or tryptophan. The D gene is left open where the match is weak. Clone size is not always given. Where it is, it says once, few, many or a class for expanded clones.

>TRBJ2-7|12|TRBV11-2|-|-
TGTGCCAGCAGCTTCGGTCCCTACGAGCAGTACTTC
CASSFGPYEQYF
>TRBJ1-1|20|TRBV7-8|-|-
TGTGCCAGCAGCTTGGGCAGTAGGGGTATAACACTCGTAGTTGGCACTGAAGCTTTCTTT
CASSLGSRGITLVVGTEAFF
>TRBJ2-3|14|TRBV24-1|-|-
TGTGCCACCAGTCGAACGGCAGGAACAGATACGCAGTATTTT
CATSRTAGTDTQYF
>TRBJ2-5|12|TRBV3-1/TRBV3-2|-|-
TGTGCCAGCAGCCAATTCATGGAGACCCAGTACTTC
CASSQFMETQYF
>TRBJ1-1|15|TRBV6-5|-|-
TGTGCCAGCAGTTACAGTAGGGAGGTCAGCACTGAAGCTTTCTTT
CASSYSREVSTEAFF
>TRBJ2-3|16|TRBV6-2/TRBV6-3|-|-
TGTGCCAGCAGTTATGATCGGACTACCCTCACAGATACGCAGTATTTT
CASSYDRTTLTDTQYF
>TRBJ1-2|16|TRBV9|-|TRBD1
TGTGCCAGCAGCGTAGGCCCCGGACAGGGGAACAATGGCTACACCTTC
CASSVGPGQGNNGYTF
>TRBJ2-1|13|TRBV10-3|once|-
TGTGCCATCAGTGAGTCCGTCTACAATGAGCAGTTCTTC
CAISESVYNEQFF
>TRBJ2-1|15|TRBV6-5|once|TRBD2
TGTGCCAGCAGTCAGCGGGAGGGCGTTTGGAATGAGCAGTTCTTC
CASSQREGVWNEQFF
>TRBJ1-2|14|TRBV28|-|TRBD1
TGTGCCAGCAGTTTATACAGGGGGCCCTATGGCTACACCTTC
CASSLYRGPYGYTF
>TRBJ2-7|15|TRBV6-6|-|TRBD1
TGTGCCAGCAGTTACTCAGGAGAGGGGGCGAGGGAGCAGTACTTC
CASSYSGEGAREQYF
>TRBJ2-2|16|TRBV19|-|TRBD1
TGTGCCAGTAGTACCTTCCCCCGGACAGGAACCGGGGAGCTGTTTTTT
CASSTFPRTGTGELFF
>TRBJ2-6|13|TRBV29-1|-|-
TGCAGCGTTGTGACTACTGGGGCCAACGTCCTGACTTTC
CSVVTTGANVLTF
>TRBJ1-4|15|TRBV24-1|-|-
TGTGCCACCAGTGATTCTTCCCCTCGTAATGAAAAACTGTTTTTT
CATSDSSPRNEKLFF
>TRBJ2-1|16|TRBV7-9|-|TRBD2
TGTGCCAGCAGCTCCCTCGGACTAGCGGGGGGGGATGAGCAGTTCTTC
CASSSLGLAGGDEQFF
>TRBJ2-1|16|TRBV3-1/TRBV3-2|-|TRBD2
TGTGCCAGCAGCCAAGAATCTAGCGGGAGTGGGGATGAGCAGTTCTTC
CASSQESSGSGDEQFF
>TRBJ1-1|13|TRBV19|-|-
TGTGCCAGTACCCACTACGTGAACACTGAAGCTTTCTTT
CASTHYVNTEAFF
>TRBJ2-6|17|TRBV5-6|-|TRBD1
TGTGCCAGCAGCCCGGGACAGGGCTACTCTGGGGCCAACGTCCTGACTTTC
CASSPGQGYSGANVLTF
>TRBJ1-3|13|TRBV7-9|-|-
TGTGCCAGCGGACAAGTCTCTGGAAACACCATATATTTT
CASGQVSGNTIYF